The 31 T cell receptor beta chains presented below share a single source sample, sequenced in a study of glioma-infiltrating T cells after dendritic cell vaccination. Sample time point: after dendritic cell vaccination, including at tumor progression/relapse. The repertoire was sequenced with immunoSEQ multiplex PCR; TCRdb's copy has only in-frame clones and lacks some. The sample records about 65,000 clones, around 86% being singletons. The starting material was blood, obtained after dendritic cell vaccination. The receptors come from a human donor with glioblastoma.

This chain links TRBV5-8 with TRBJ1-2, with a weak D call TRBD1 (6 bases). The CDR3 is 14 amino acids. Trimming took 3 bases from V and 2 from J, leaving 11 bases between them. CDR1 is SGHTS, CDR2 YDEGEE, per germline. CDR3 coding DNA: TGTGCCAGCAGCTCATTGGACAGAAACTATGGCTACACCTTC. Its protein is CASSSLDRNYGYTF.

The chain employs TRBV25-1 and TRBJ1-2; the D is unclear. Trimming left V 6 bases short and J 6 bases short, with 14 bases between. CDR1 MGHDK and CDR2 SYGVNS come from the germline V gene. The CDR3 is made up of 13 amino acids. The DNA for the CDR3 is TGTGCCAGCAGGTCCGCGGGATCCCATGGCTACACCTTC. Its protein product is CASRSAGSHGYTF.

This chain joins TRBV27 and TRBJ1-2; D is uncertain. CDR3 size: 13 residues. Trimming stripped 5 bases from V and 1 base from J, with 8 bases between. Germline values: CDR1 MNHEY, CDR2 SMNVEV (reference sequence). Here the CDR3 DNA reads TGTGCCAGCAGTGTCCGGAGTAACTATGGCTACACCTTC. This encodes CASSVRSNYGYTF.

The CDR3 DNA sequence: TGTGCCAGCGGCGGGGGGCGGGGAAACACCGGGGAGCTGTTTTTT. Its translation is CASGGGRGNTGELFF. The chain couples TRBV10-3 to TRBJ2-2; 8 bases map to TRBD2. The V and J ends lost 10 bases and 2 bases, in that order; junction bases with no gene match: 9. The germline V gene encodes CDR1 ENHRY and CDR2 SYGVKD. The CDR3 runs 15 residues.

V and J are TRBV30 and TRBJ2-1, with no clear D. The V gene's germline CDR1 is GTSNPN and CDR2 SVGIG (reference sequence). The CDR3 has 13 amino acids. The V and J ends lost 4 bases and 5 bases respectively, with 12 bases between them. CDR3 residues: CAWTPNLNNEQFF. The CDR3 DNA is TGTGCCTGGACCCCTAACCTTAACAATGAGCAGTTCTTC.

This clone came up a few times. The chain combines TRBV6-1 with TRBJ2-5; perhaps TRBD1 as D (5 bases). Per germline, CDR1 MNHNS and CDR2 SASEGT. The V end lost 5 bases, the J end lost 1 base, and 11 bases lay between the germline ends. The CDR3 loop spans 14 amino acids. The CDR3 region has the DNA TGTGCCAGCAGTTATGGGGCAGGCCAAGAGACCCAGTACTTC. Encoded protein: CASSYGAGQETQYF.

The table lists this clone with a few counts. The V call is TRBV9, the J call TRBJ2-5; the match to TRBD2 covers 12 bases. V was pared by 3 bases and J by 5 bases, with 8 bases of the junction left unmatched. CDR1 SGDLS and CDR2 YYNGEE come from the germline V gene. This CDR3 has 16 amino acids. The CDR3 loop reads CASSARMGLAGETQYF. CDR3 bases: TGTGCCAGCAGCGCGCGTATGGGACTAGCGGGCGAGACCCAGTACTTC. The complete variable domain, with remaining parts taken from reference TRBV9 and TRBJ2-5, reads DSGVTQTPKHLITATGQRVTLRCSPRSGDLSVYWYQQSLDQGLQFLIQYYNGEERAKGNILERFSAQQFPDLHSELNLSSLELGDSALYFCASSARMGLAGETQYFGPGTRLLVL.

This clone was seen once. The chain employs TRBV2 and TRBJ1-1; TRBD1 agrees at 10 bases. The CDR3 covers 16 residues. The V and J ends lost 3 bases and 2 bases, in that order; junction bases with no gene match: 6. Germline assignment: CDR1 SNHLY and CDR2 FYNNEI. CDR3 in amino acids: CASSDDRGLVNTEAFF. The CDR3 bases are TGTGCCAGCAGTGATGACAGGGGGCTGGTAAACACTGAAGCTTTCTTT.

The chain employs TRBV9 and TRBJ1-2; 9 bases fit TRBD1. Germline V gives CDR1 SGDLS, CDR2 YYNGEE. The CDR3 totals 14 residues. The junction had 6 bases not matched to a gene; V was cut back by 2 bases and J by 7 bases. The CDR3 sequence is CASSVGQGSAGYTF. DNA of the CDR3: TGTGCCAGCAGCGTGGGACAGGGTTCCGCTGGCTACACCTTC.

Here the CDR3 DNA reads TGTGCCAGCAGCTTAGCACAGGGGAGGAGGGAAAAACTGTTTTTT. Translated, it gives CASSLAQGRREKLFF. The chain is built from TRBV7-9 and TRBJ1-4; 7 bases line up with TRBD1. The CDR3 runs 15 residues. Germline V gives CDR1 SEHNR, CDR2 FQNEAQ (reference sequence). V lost 0 bases, J lost 8 bases, and 6 bases stayed unmatched.

The rearrangement uses TRBV7-2 and TRBJ1-2, with a tentative D call TRBD1 (5 bases). The CDR3 is 15 amino acids. V dropped 0 bases and J dropped 5 bases, with 13 bases sitting between them. In germline, CDR1 is SGHTA, CDR2 FQGNSA. This CDR3 is CASSLAEGAKYGYTF. The DNA of the CDR3 is TGTGCCAGCAGCTTAGCGGAAGGGGCCAAATATGGCTACACCTTC.

The chain has TRBV18 and TRBJ1-5; D may be TRBD1 (5 bases). CDR1 and CDR2 from the germline V gene are KGHSH and LQKENI. The CDR3 covers 15 residues. Trimming pared 8 bases from V and 4 bases from J, leaving 18 bases between. The CDR3 is CASGRGVDGNQPQHF. The CDR3 coding sequence is TGTGCCAGCGGGAGGGGAGTTGACGGAAATCAGCCCCAGCATTTT.

The chain has TRBV5-1 and TRBJ2-2; TRBD1 matches at 9 bases. The CDR3 is made up of 17 amino acids. With 2 bases clipped from V and 3 bases from J, the junction kept 8 bases outside the gene matches. Germline V gene data show CDR1 as SGHRS and CDR2 as YFSETQ. The CDR3 here is CASSFFTGTGYTGELFF. The CDR3 nucleotides are TGCGCCAGCAGCTTTTTTACCGGGACAGGGTACACCGGGGAGCTGTTTTTT.

This sequence joins TRBV9 and TRBJ1-6; 8 bases are shared with TRBD1. CDR3 size: 15 residues. V trimming: 0 bases; J trimming: 7 bases; junction bases outside the gene matches: 3. Germline V lookup: CDR1 SGDLS, CDR2 YYNGEE. The CDR3, as DNA: TGTGCCAGCAGCGTAGGAGGGACAGGAAATTCACCCCTCCACTTT. Translation: CASSVGGTGNSPLHF.

V is TRBV18 and J is TRBJ2-5; TRBD1 is a possible D gene (5 bases). Trimming removed 3 bases at V and 13 bases at J, with 18 bases between. The CDR3 has 13 amino acids. Germline V gene lookup returns CDR1 KGHSH and CDR2 LQKENI. The CDR3 is CASSPPQSGGAYF. The CDR3 nucleotides read TGTGCCAGCTCACCCCCCCAATCTGGTGGGGCGTACTTC.

The sample holds one count of this clone. This rearrangement joins TRBV7-9 to TRBJ1-1; TRBD1 matches 7 bases. The trim removed 6 bases at V and 5 bases at J, leaving 9 bases unmatched. In germline, CDR1 is SEHNR, CDR2 FQNEAQ (reference sequence). This CDR3 spans 14 amino acids. The CDR3 DNA reads as TGTGCCAGCAGGAGCACAGGGGATTGGACTGAAGCTTTCTTT. Amino acids: CASRSTGDWTEAFF.

The genes are TRBV18 and TRBJ2-7, with TRBD2 matching over 8 bases. Germline values: CDR1 KGHSH, CDR2 LQKENI. J gave up 0 bases and V 5 bases, and 6 bases lay outside the gene matches. The CDR3 runs to 15 residues. CDR3 sequence reads: CASSSTSANSYEQYF. The DNA for the CDR3 is TGTGCCAGCTCATCGACTAGCGCAAACTCCTACGAGCAGTACTTC.

This clone came up a few times. The chain recombines TRBV5-1 with TRBJ1-1; TRBD1 is a possible D gene (6 bases). CDR1 SGHRS and CDR2 YFSETQ come from the germline V gene. The V and J ends lost 5 bases and 6 bases respectively, with 11 bases between them. The CDR3 is 12 amino acids. This CDR3 is CASRGEGAEAFF. DNA of the CDR3: TGCGCCAGCAGGGGGGAGGGGGCTGAAGCTTTCTTT.

The chain employs TRBV6-5 and TRBJ1-2, with D unresolved. The ends were cut back, 2 bases at V and 4 bases at J, with 8 bases in the middle. The CDR3 runs to 13 residues. Germline-derived CDR1 and CDR2 are MNHEY and SVGAGI. The CDR3 DNA reads as TGTGCCAGCAGTTACCAAAGCCGCTATGGCTACACCTTC. It translates to CASSYQSRYGYTF.

The rearrangement links TRBV7-9 to TRBJ1-5; a weak D match, TRBD1 (6 bases). In germline, CDR1 is SEHNR, CDR2 FQNEAQ (reference sequence). This CDR3 comprises 16 residues. The V gene lost 4 bases and the J gene lost 2 bases, with 15 bases spanning the gap. The CDR3, as DNA: TGTGCCAGCAGCTACTGGGGCAGGGGAGGCAATCAGCCCCAGCATTTT. This codes for CASSYWGRGGNQPQHF.

The rearrangement links TRBV7-2 to TRBJ1-1; a possible D gene is TRBD1 (6 bases). The V gene lost 0 bases and the J gene lost 5 bases, with 10 bases spanning the gap. This CDR3 comprises 14 residues. The germline CDR1 and CDR2 sequences are SGHTA and FQGNSA. CDR3: CASSLAAGVTEAFF. The CDR3 nucleotides read TGTGCCAGCAGCTTAGCGGCAGGGGTTACTGAAGCTTTCTTT.

The chain links TRBV27 to TRBJ2-1, with TRBD2 matching over 7 bases. The ends lost 0 bases at V and 5 bases at J; junction bases unmatched: 16. Germline loops: CDR1 MNHEY, CDR2 SMNVEV (reference sequence). The CDR3 has 19 residues. The CDR3 DNA is TGTGCCAGCAGTTTATCGCGACGGGGCGGGAGCCTGGTTGACAATGAGCAGTTCTTC. This codes for CASSLSRRGGSLVDNEQFF.

J is TRBJ1-5 and V is TRBV6-5; D gene unclear. The CDR3 extends over 14 amino acids. The V and J ends lost 2 bases and 5 bases respectively, with 10 bases between them. Germline lookup yields CDR1 MNHEY and CDR2 SVGAGI. Here the CDR3 reads CASSYDSKDQPQHF. CDR3 DNA sequence: TGTGCCAGCAGTTACGACTCGAAGGATCAGCCCCAGCATTTT.

This clone was seen a single time. The chain is built from TRBV11-2 and TRBJ1-3, with D unresolved. Germline CDR1 and CDR2: SGHAT and FQNNGV. Trimming pared 0 bases from V and 5 bases from J, leaving 2 bases between. CDR3 length: 12 amino acids. The CDR3 spells CASSLDRNTIYF. The CDR3 DNA is TGTGCCAGCAGCTTAGACAGAAACACCATATATTTT.

This clone occurred once. The chain joins TRBV6-4 to TRBJ2-3; the D gene is possibly TRBD2 (7 bases). This CDR3 region has 17 residues. CDR1 and CDR2 from the germline V gene are MRHNA and SNTAGT. Trimming took off 4 bases at V and 0 bases at J, with 17 bases between the two ends. The CDR3 loop reads CASSVVGGGLSTDTQYF. In DNA, the CDR3 is TGTGCCAGCAGTGTGGTAGGCGGGGGCCTAAGCACAGATACGCAGTATTTT.

V is TRBV7-2 and J is TRBJ1-6; unclear D gene. V was pared by 4 bases and J by 5 bases, with 12 bases between. Germline V CDR1 and CDR2: SGHTA, FQGNSA. The CDR3 runs 15 residues. The CDR3 bases are TGTGCCAGCAGCTATCGAGAGGTCCATAATTCACCCCTCCACTTT. This codes for CASSYREVHNSPLHF.

The rearrangement links TRBV4-2 to TRBJ1-3, with D perhaps TRBD1 (5 bases). CDR1 and CDR2 (germline): LGHNA, YNFKEQ. Trimming pared 4 bases from V and 0 bases from J, leaving 16 bases between. The CDR3 loop spans 17 amino acids. The CDR3 spells CASSPDFTGFSGNTIYF. In DNA, the CDR3 is TGTGCCAGCAGCCCCGATTTTACAGGATTCTCTGGAAACACCATATATTTT.

In its sample, this clone ranks as medium-sized. The V gene is TRBV5-4, the J gene TRBJ1-1; TRBD1 might be the D (5 bases). Trimming removed 0 bases from V and 0 bases from J, with 9 bases in between. The germline gives CDR1 SGHNT, CDR2 YYREEE (reference sequence). There are 15 residues in the CDR3. CDR3 sequence reads: CASSLVAGMNTEAFF. The CDR3 DNA follows: TGTGCCAGCAGCTTGGTCGCAGGGATGAACACTGAAGCTTTCTTT.

This clone was recorded once. The CDR3 DNA reads as TGCGCCAGCAGCTTGTTGGCGGGAACGAACCAAGAGACCCAGTACTTC. It encodes CASSLLAGTNQETQYF. V is TRBV5-1 and J is TRBJ2-5; TRBD2 is a possible D gene (6 bases). Trimming cost V 1 base and J 0 bases, with 13 bases left between them. The CDR3 contains 16 residues. The germline V gene has CDR1 SGHRS and CDR2 YFSETQ.

V usage is TRBV10-1 and J usage is TRBJ1-2; 8 positions agree with TRBD1. Unmatched junction bases numbered 7, after V lost 4 bases and J lost 3 bases. Germline loops: CDR1 WNHNN, CDR2 SYGVQD (reference sequence). The CDR3 runs to 15 residues. CDR3 amino acids: CASSGKTGVDYGYTF. The CDR3 DNA is TGCGCCAGCAGTGGGAAGACAGGGGTCGACTATGGCTACACCTTC.

This chain uses TRBV9 with TRBJ1-2; D not resolved. Germline CDR1 is SGDLS and CDR2 is YYNGEE. V dropped 0 bases and J dropped 2 bases, with 8 bases sitting between them. The CDR3 has 14 amino acids. The CDR3 protein is CASSVDKRNYGYTF. CDR3 DNA sequence: TGTGCCAGCAGCGTAGATAAGCGAAACTATGGCTACACCTTC.